This T cell receptor (beta chain) derives from a study of chemoradiotherapy in HPV16-positive cancers. As for the study in general: Functional T-cell assays on a couple of HPV16-positive patients' cells defined candidate HPV-specific clones and common TCR motifs. Study-level findings and limits: Candidate HPV-specific clones and E7-related TCR motifs grew in tumor during treatment.

TCRdb's copy holds only in-frame clones and misses some; the assay was immunoSEQ multiplex PCR. The table lists roughly 14,000 clones, roughly 74% of them singletons. As concerns this clone: The target antigen is unknown.

Sample collection was performed from a patient who underwent chemoradiotherapy. The origin of this receptor is a human donor with HPV-associated anogenital cancer.

CDR3 residues: CASRPQNTYGGAFF. The CDR3 DNA sequence: TGTGCCAGCAGGCCTCAAAACACTTATGGGGGAGCTTTCTTT. The chain recombines TRBV28 with TRBJ1-1, with a weak D call TRBD1 (5 bases). CDR3 length: 14 residues. Germline CDR1 is MDHEN and CDR2 is SYDVKM. The ends were cut back, 6 bases at V and 10 bases at J, with 21 bases in the middle.